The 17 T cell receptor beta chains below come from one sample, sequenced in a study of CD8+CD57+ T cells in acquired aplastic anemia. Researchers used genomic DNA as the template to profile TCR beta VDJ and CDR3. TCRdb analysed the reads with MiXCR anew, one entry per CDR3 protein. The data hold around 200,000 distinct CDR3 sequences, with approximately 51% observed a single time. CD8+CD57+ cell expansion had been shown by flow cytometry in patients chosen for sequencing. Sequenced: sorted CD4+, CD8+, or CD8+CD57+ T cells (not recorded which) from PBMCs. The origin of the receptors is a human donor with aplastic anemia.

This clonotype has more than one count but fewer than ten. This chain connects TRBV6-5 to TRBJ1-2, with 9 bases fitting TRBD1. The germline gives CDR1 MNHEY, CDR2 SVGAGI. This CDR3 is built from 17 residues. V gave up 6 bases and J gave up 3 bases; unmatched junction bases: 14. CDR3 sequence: CASSRSPPGTGHYGYTF. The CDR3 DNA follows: TGTGCCAGCAGCCGGTCACCGCCTGGGACAGGGCACTATGGCTACACCTTC.

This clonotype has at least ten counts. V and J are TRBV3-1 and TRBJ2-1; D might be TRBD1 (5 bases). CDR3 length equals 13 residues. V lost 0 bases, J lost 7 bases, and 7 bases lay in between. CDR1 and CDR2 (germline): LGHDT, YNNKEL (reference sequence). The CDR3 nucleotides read TGTGCCAGCAGCCAAGATAGGGGTAATGAGCAGTTCTTC. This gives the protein CASSQDRGNEQFF.

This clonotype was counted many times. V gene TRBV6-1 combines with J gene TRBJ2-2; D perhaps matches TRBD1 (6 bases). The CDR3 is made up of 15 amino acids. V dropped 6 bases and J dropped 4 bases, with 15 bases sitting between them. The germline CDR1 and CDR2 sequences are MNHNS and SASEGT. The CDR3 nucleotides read TGTGCCAGCAGGAGGGACATGGGGGCCACCGGGGAGCTGTTTTTT. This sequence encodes CASRRDMGATGELFF.

This CDR3 is CSARPEGRETQYF. The CDR3 nucleotides read TGCAGTGCTAGACCGGAGGGAAGAGAGACCCAGTACTTC. The chain combines TRBV20-1 with TRBJ2-5; D might be TRBD2 (6 bases). The CDR3 consists of 13 residues. Trimming pared 2 bases from V and 4 bases from J, leaving 11 bases between. Germline V gene sequence: CDR1 DFQATT, CDR2 SNEGSKA (reference sequence).

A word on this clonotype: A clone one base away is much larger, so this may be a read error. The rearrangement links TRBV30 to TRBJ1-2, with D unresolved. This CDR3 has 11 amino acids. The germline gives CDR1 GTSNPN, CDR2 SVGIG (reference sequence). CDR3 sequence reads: CAWSAGPGHTF. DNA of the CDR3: TGTGCCTGGAGTGCAGGACCTGGCCACACCTTC.

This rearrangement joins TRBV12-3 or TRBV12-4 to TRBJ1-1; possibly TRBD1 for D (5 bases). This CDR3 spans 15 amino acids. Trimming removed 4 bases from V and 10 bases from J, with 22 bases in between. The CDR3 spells CASSYSPGTSGVAFF. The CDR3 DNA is TGTGCCAGCAGTTACTCTCCAGGGACCTCTGGGGTAGCTTTCTTT.

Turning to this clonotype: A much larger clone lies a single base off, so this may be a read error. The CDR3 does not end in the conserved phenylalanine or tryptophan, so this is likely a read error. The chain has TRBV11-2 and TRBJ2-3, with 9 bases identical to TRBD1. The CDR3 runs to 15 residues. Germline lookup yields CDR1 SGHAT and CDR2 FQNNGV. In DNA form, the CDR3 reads TGCGCCAGCAGCTTGGGACAGGGAGAGACAGATACGCAGTATCTT. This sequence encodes CASSLGQGETDTQYL.

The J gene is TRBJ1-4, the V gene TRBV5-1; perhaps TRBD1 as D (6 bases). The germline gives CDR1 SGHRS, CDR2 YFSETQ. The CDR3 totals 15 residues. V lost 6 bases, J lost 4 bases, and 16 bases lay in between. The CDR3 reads CASTKGGSGNEKLFF. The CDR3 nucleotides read TGCGCCAGCACGAAGGGGGGTAGCGGTAATGAAAAACTGTTTTTT.

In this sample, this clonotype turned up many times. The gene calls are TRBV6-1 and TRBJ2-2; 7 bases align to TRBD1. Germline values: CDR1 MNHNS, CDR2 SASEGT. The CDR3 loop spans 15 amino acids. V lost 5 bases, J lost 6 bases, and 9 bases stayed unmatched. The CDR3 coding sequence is TGTGCCAGCAGTAAGACCGGGACAGTCTCCGGGGAGCTGTTTTTT. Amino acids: CASSKTGTVSGELFF.

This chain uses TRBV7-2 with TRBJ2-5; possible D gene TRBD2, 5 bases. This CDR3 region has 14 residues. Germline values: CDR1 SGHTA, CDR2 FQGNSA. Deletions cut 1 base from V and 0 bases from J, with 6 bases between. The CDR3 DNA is TGTGCCAGCAGCTTAGGCGGGCACCAAGAGACCCAGTACTTC. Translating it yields CASSLGGHQETQYF.

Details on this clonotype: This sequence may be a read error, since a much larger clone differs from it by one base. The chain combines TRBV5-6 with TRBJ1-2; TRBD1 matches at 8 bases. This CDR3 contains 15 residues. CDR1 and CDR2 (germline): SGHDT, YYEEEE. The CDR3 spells CANSSYSGGGYGYTF. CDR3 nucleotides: TGTGCCAACAGCTCCTATTCAGGGGGCGGCTATGGCTACACCTTC.

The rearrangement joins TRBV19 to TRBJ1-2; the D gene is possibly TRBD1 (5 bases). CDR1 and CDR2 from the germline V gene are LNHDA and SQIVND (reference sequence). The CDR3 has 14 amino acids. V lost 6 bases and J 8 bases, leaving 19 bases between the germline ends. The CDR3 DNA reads TGTGCCAGTAGAAGAGATCAGGGTGGATGGGGCTACACCTTC. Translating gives CASRRDQGGWGYTF.

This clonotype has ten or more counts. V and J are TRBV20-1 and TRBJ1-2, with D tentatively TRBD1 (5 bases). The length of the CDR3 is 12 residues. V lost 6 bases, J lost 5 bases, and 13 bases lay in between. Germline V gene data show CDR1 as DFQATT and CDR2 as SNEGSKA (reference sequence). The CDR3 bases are TGCAGTGCCACTACACCAGGGTATGGCTACACCTTC. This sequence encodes CSATTPGYGYTF.

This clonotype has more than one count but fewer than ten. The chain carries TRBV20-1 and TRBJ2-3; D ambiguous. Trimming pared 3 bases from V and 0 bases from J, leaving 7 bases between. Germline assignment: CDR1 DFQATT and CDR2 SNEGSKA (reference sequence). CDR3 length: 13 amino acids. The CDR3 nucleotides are TGCAGTGCTAGTGATTCTAGCACAGATACGCAGTATTTT. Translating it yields CSASDSSTDTQYF.

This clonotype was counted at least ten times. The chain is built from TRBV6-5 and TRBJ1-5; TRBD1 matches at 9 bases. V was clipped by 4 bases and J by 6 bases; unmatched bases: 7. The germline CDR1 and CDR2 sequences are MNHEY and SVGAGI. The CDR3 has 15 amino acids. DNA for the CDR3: TGTGCCAGCAGTTCCCGGACAGGGGAACGTCAGCCCCAGCATTTT. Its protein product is CASSSRTGERQPQHF.

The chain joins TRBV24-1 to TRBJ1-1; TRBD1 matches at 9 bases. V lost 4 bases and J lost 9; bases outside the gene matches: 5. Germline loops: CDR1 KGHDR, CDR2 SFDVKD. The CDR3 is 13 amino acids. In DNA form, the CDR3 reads TGTGCCACCAGTGACGGACAGGGGTCTCAAGCTTTCTTT. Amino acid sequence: CATSDGQGSQAFF.

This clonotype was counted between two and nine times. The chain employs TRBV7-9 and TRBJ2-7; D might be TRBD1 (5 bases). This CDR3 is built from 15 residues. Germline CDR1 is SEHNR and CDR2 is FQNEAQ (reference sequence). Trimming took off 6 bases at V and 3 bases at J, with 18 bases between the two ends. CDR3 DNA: TGTGCCAGCAGTCAACACCACCCCCAGGGCTACGAGCAGTACTTC. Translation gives CASSQHHPQGYEQYF.